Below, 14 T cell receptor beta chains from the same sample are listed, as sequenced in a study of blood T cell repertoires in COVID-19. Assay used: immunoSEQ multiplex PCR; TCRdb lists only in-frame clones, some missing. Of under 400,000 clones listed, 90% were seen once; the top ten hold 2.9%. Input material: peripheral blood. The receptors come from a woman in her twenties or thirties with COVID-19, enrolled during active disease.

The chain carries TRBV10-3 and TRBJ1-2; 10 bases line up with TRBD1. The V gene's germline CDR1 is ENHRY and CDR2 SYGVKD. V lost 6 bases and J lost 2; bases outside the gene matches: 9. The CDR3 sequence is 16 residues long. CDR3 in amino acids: CAISPGTGATNYGYTF. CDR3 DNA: TGTGCCATCAGCCCCGGGACAGGGGCTACCAACTATGGCTACACCTTC.

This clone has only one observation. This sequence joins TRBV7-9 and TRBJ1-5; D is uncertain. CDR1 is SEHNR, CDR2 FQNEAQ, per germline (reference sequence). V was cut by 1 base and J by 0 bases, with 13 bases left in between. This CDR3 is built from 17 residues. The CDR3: CASSLVTDSYSNQPQHF. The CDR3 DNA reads TGTGCCAGCAGCTTAGTCACAGATTCATATAGCAATCAGCCCCAGCATTTT.

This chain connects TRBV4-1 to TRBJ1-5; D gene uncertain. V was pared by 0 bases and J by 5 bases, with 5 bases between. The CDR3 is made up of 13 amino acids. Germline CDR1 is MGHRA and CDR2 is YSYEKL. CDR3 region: CASSQDPYQPQHF. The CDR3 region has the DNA TGCGCCAGCAGCCAAGATCCTTATCAGCCCCAGCATTTT.

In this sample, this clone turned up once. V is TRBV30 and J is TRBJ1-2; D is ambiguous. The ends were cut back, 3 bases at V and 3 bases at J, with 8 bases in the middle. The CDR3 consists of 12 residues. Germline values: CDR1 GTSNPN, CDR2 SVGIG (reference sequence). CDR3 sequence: CAWSGVYYGYTF. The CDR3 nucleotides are TGTGCCTGGAGCGGGGTCTACTATGGCTACACCTTC.

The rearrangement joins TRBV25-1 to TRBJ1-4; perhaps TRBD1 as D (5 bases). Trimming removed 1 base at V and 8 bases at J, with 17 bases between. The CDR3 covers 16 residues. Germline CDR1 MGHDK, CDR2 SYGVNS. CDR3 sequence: CASSEFQGSGREKLFF. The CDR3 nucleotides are TGTGCCAGCAGTGAATTTCAGGGATCGGGTCGGGAAAAACTGTTTTTT.

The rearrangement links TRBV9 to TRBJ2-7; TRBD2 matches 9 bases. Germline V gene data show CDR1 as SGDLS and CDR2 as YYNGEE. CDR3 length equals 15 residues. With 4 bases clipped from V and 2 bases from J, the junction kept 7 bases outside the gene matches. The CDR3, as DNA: TGTGCCAGCAGCAACGGCGGGAGGGGTACCTACGAGCAGTACTTC. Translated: CASSNGGRGTYEQYF.

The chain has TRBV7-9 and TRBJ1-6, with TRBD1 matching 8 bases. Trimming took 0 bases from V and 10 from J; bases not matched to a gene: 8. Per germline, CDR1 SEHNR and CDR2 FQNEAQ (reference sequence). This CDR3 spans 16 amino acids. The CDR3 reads CASSLANPGGHSPLHF. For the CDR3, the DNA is TGTGCCAGCAGCTTAGCGAACCCAGGGGGCCACTCACCCCTCCACTTT.

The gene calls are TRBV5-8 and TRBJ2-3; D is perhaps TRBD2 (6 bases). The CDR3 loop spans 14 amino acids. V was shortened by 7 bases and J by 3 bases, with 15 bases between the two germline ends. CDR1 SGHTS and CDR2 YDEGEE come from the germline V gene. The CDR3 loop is CASARESGTDTQYF. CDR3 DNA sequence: TGTGCCAGCGCCCGAGAAAGCGGGACAGATACGCAGTATTTT.

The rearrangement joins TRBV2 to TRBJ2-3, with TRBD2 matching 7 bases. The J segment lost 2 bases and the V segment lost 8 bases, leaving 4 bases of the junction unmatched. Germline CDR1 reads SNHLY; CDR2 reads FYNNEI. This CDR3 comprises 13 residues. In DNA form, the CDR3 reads TGTGCCAGCGGCCGGGAGGTCACAGATACGCAGTATTTT. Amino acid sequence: CASGREVTDTQYF. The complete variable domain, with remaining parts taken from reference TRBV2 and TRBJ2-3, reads EPEVTQTPSHQVTQMGQEVILRCVPISNHLYFYWYRQILGQKVEFLVSFYNNEISEKSEIFDDQFSVERPDGSNFTLKIRSTKLEDSAMYFCASGREVTDTQYFGPGTRLTVL.

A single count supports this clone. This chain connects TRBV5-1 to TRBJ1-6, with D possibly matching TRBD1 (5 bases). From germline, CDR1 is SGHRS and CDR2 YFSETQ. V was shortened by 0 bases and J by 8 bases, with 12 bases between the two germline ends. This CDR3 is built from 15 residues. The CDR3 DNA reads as TGCGCCAGCAGCTTGGCCGCAGGGTGGGATTCACCCCTCCACTTT. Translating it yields CASSLAAGWDSPLHF. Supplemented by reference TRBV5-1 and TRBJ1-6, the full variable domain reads KAGVTQTPRYLIKTRGQQVTLSCSPISGHRSVSWYQQTPGQGLQFLFEYFSETQRNKGNFPGRFSGRQFSNSRSEMNVSTLELGDSALYLCASSLAAGWDSPLHFGNGTRLTVT.

The CDR3 loop is CASGPRQGNTEAFF. Written as DNA, the CDR3 is TGTGCTAGTGGTCCACGACAGGGGAACACTGAAGCTTTCTTT. The rearrangement links TRBV12-5 to TRBJ1-1; the match to TRBD1 covers 7 bases. The J segment lost 1 base and the V segment lost 5 bases, leaving 4 bases of the junction unmatched. This CDR3 has 14 residues. The germline V gene has CDR1 LGHNT and CDR2 FRNRAP.

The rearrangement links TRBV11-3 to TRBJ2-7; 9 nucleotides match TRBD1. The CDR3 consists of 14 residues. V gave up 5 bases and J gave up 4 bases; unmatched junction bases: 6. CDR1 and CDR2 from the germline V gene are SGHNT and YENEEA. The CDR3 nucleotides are TGTGCCAGCAGCCCTGGACAGGGGTCGTACGAGCAGTACTTC. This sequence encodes CASSPGQGSYEQYF.

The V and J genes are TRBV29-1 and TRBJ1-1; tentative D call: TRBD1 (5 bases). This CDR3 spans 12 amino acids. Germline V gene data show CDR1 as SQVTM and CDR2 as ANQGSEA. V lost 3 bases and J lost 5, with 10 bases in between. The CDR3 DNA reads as TGCAGCGTTGACGACAGACAAACTGAAGCTTTCTTT. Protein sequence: CSVDDRQTEAFF.

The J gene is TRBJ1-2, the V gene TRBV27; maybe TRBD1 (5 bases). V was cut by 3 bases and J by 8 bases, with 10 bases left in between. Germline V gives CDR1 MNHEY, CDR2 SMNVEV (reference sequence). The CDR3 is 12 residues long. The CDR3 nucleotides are TGTGCCAGCAGTTTCGGGCAGGGAGGCTACACCTTC. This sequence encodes CASSFGQGGYTF.